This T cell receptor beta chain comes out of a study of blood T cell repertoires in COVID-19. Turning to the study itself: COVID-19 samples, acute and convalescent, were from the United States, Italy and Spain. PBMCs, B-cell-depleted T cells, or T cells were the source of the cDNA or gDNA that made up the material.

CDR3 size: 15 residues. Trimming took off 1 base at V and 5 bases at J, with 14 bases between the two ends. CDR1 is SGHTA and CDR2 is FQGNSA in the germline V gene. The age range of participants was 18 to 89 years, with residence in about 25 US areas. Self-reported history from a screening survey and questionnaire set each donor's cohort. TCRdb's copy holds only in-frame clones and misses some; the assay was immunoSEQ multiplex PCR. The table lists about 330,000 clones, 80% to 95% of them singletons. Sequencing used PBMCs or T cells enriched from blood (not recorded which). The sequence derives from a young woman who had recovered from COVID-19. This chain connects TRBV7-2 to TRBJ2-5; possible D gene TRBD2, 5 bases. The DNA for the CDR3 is TGTGCCAGCAGCTTAGTCGTGGAGGCGAGTGAGACCCAGTACTTC. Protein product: CASSLVVEASETQYF.